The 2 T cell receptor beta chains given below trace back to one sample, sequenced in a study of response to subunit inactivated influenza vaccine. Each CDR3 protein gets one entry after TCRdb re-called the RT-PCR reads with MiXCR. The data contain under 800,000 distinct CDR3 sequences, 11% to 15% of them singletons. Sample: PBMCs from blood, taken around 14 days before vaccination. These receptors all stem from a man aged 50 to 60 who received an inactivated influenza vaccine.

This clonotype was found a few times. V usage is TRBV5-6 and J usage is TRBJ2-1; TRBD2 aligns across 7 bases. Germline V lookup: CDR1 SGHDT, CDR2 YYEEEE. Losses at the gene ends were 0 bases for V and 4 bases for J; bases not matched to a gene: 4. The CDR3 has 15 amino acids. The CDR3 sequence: CASSLGGLPYNEQFF. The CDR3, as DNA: TGTGCCAGCAGCTTGGGGGGACTACCGTACAATGAGCAGTTCTTC.

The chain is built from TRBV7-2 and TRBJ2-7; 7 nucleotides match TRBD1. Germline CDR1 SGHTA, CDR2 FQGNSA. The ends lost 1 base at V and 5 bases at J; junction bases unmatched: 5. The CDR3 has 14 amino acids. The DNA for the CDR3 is TGTGCCAGCAGCTTAGACAGGGGTTCCAACGAGCAGTACTTC. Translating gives CASSLDRGSNEQYF.